The T cell receptor beta chain under discussion was sequenced for a study of beta chain features in type 1 diabetes. The table lists this clone with a few counts. Its antigen is not known. Every isolated RNA sample was fully reverse transcribed, so sequencing captured expressed TCRB transcripts. The repertoire was sequenced with immunoSEQ multiplex PCR; TCRdb's copy has only in-frame clones and lacks some. The sample has 600,000 to 750,000 clones; 9.5% to 15% are singletons. Study-wide results and limits: Researchers report that Type 1 diabetes patients had moderately but significantly shorter TCRB CDR3s across all four CD4+ subsets.

Germline V CDR1 and CDR2: MGHDK, SYGVNS. The J segment lost 1 base and the V segment lost 1 base, leaving 11 bases of the junction unmatched. The CDR3 is made up of 18 amino acids. V and J are TRBV25-1 and TRBJ2-3, with 7 positions matching TRBD2. The sequence was obtained from a man aged 25 to 40 with type 1 diabetes. The sequencing sample was made of naive CD4+ T cells from blood. CDR3 nucleotides: TGTGCCAGCAGTGAATTATCAAGAGGAGCGGGACGCACAGATACGCAGTATTTT. Its translation is CASSELSRGAGRTDTQYF. Variable domain in full (rest from reference TRBV25-1 and TRBJ2-3): EADIYQTPRYLVIGTGKKITLECSQTMGHDKMYWYQQDPGMELHLIHYSYGVNSTEKGDLSSESTVSRIRTEHFPLTLESARPSHTSQYLCASSELSRGAGRTDTQYFGPGTRLTVL.